The TCR beta chain described here comes from a study of spatial heterogeneity in lung cancer. TCRdb called the 5' RACE reads again in MiXCR, with one record for every CDR3 protein. The sample shows 25,000 to 30,000 distinct CDR3 sequences, around 5.9% of them seen only once. This clonotype occurred many times. Time point in this sample: blood at routine non-recurrence follow-up after resection. The study sequenced unsorted whole RNA from tumor, nontumor lung or frozen PBMC. V lost 2 bases, J lost 9 bases, and 3 bases stayed unmatched. Germline V CDR1 and CDR2: SGDLS, YYNGEE. The CDR3 covers 13 residues.

This TCR was recovered from a male donor with early-stage non-small cell lung cancer. The material sequenced was PBMCs, taken at follow-up. This rearrangement joins TRBV9 to TRBJ2-7, with 12 bases identical to TRBD2. CDR3 sequence: CASSVRLAGAQYF. CDR3 in DNA: TGTGCCAGCAGCGTGCGACTAGCGGGGGCGCAGTACTTC.